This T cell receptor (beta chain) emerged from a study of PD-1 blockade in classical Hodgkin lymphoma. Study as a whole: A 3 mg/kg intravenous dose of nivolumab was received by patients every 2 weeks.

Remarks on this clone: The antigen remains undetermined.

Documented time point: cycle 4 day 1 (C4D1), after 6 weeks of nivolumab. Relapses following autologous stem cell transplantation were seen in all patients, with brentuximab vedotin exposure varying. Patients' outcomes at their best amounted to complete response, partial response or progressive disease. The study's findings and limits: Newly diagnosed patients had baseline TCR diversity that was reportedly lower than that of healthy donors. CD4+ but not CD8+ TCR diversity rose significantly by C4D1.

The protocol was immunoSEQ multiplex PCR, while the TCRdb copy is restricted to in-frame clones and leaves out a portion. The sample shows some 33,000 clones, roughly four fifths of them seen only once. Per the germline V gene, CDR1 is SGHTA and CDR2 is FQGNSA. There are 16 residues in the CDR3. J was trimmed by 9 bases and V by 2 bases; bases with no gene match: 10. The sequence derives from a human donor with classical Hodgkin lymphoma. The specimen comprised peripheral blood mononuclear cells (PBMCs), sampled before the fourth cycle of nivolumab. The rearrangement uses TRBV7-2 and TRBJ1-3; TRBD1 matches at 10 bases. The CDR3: CASSLMGTGVSSTIYF. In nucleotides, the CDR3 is TGTGCCAGCAGCTTAATGGGGACAGGGGTCTCGTCCACCATATATTTT.